This paragraph reports one T cell receptor (beta chain). Its cognate antigen is unknown. This entry belongs to a study of beta chain features in type 1 diabetes. Study-level information: Sorted cells examined across all samples numbered 107,917,701. Study outcomes and limitations: Individuals with type 1 diabetes displayed fewer insertions and more deletions at VDJ junctions. People with Type 1 diabetes carried modestly yet significantly shorter TCRB CDR3s in all four CD4+ subsets.

The germline V gene encodes CDR1 SGHNT and CDR2 YYREEE (reference sequence). There are 14 residues in the CDR3. Trimming cost V 1 base and J 1 base, with 8 bases left between them. The entirety of the isolated RNA underwent reverse transcription, so expressed TCRB transcripts were sequenced. TCRdb's table, derived via immunoSEQ multiplex PCR, lists solely in-frame clones and lacks some. The top ten hold 0.035% to 0.05% of the sample, which has hundreds of thousands of clones, about an eighth seen once. The chain combines TRBV5-4 with TRBJ2-5; D is uncertain. The sequenced sample was naive CD4+ T cells from blood. The TCR sequence derives from a woman between 18 and 30 years old in good health. The CDR3 loop is CASSLSWGQETQYF. The CDR3 bases are TGTGCCAGCAGCTTGTCATGGGGCCAAGAGACCCAGTACTTC. Full variable domain (rest looked up from reference TRBV5-4 and TRBJ2-5): ETGVTQSPTHLIKTRGQQVTLRCSSQSGHNTVSWYQQALGQGPQFIFQYYREEENGRGNFPPRFSGLQFPNYSSELNVNALELDDSALYLCASSLSWGQETQYFGPGTRLLVL.